This is a list of T cell receptor beta chains from one sample in a study of cytomegalovirus exposure and HLA in healthy donors. Sequencing was performed with immunoSEQ multiplex PCR; in TCRdb, only in-frame clones are kept and a portion is missing. The repertoire holds 100,000 to 130,000 clones, with approximately 96% as singletons. Sequenced sample: PBMCs. These receptors were taken from a woman aged 18 to 35 in good health and CMV-seronegative. Both conserved end residues are part of each CDR3. The D gene is left open where the match is weak. Rows give clone size only sometimes, using once, few, many, or a class for an expanded clone.

j_call clone_size v_call d_call cdr3_aa cdr3_nt
TRBJ2-4 . TRBV5-1 TRBD2 CASSLDGALAGRPLLAKNIQYF TGCGCCAGCAGCTTGGATGGGGCCTTAGCGGGGCGCCCGTTACTAGCCAAAAACATTCAGTACTTC
TRBJ2-1 . TRBV29-1 TRBD1 CSVEDRGEYNEQFF TGCAGCGTTGAGGACAGGGGCGAGTACAATGAGCAGTTCTTC
TRBJ2-5 . TRBV7-2 TRBD2 CASSSRLGLAGGGSGAQYF TGTGCCAGCAGCTCTCGGTTGGGACTAGCGGGGGGCGGGTCCGGGGCCCAGTACTTC
TRBJ1-1 . TRBV18 TRBD1 CASSPDRGPTEAFF TGTGCCAGCTCGCCTGACAGGGGGCCTACTGAAGCTTTCTTT
TRBJ2-1 once TRBV29-1 TRBD1 CSVTGQVYNEQFF TGCAGCGTCACGGGACAGGTTTACAATGAGCAGTTCTTC
TRBJ2-1 . TRBV7-6 TRBD2 CASSRTSGGYNEQFF TGTGCCAGCAGCCGTACTAGCGGGGGATACAATGAGCAGTTCTTC
TRBJ1-5 . TRBV10-1 TRBD1 CASSDSRDRGYSNQPQHF TGCGCCAGCAGCGACTCCCGGGACAGGGGGTATAGCAATCAGCCCCAGCATTTT
TRBJ1-5 . TRBV19 TRBD1 CASSVYRGSNQPQHF TGTGCCAGTAGTGTATACAGGGGAAGCAATCAGCCCCAGCATTTT
TRBJ1-5 . TRBV5-6 . CASRAPGRNQPQHF TGTGCCAGCAGGGCTCCTGGCCGAAATCAGCCCCAGCATTTT
TRBJ2-1 once TRBV7-8 TRBD2 CASSLGLAGSSYNEQFF TGTGCCAGCAGCTTAGGGCTAGCGGGTAGCTCCTACAATGAGCAGTTCTTC
TRBJ2-7 . TRBV15 . CATSLDRSSSYEQYF TGTGCCACCAGCCTAGACAGGTCGAGCTCCTACGAGCAGTACTTC
TRBJ1-5 . TRBV27 . CASSLVGDSNQPQHF TGTGCCAGCAGTTTAGTCGGGGATAGCAATCAGCCCCAGCATTTT
TRBJ2-6 . TRBV7-9 TRBD1 CASSRHPGTEETGANVLTF TGTGCCAGCAGCAGACACCCCGGGACAGAAGAGACTGGGGCCAACGTCCTGACTTTC
TRBJ2-2 . TRBV2 . CASSARRGETGELFF TGTGCCAGCAGTGCCCGCCGCGGCGAGACCGGGGAGCTGTTTTTT
TRBJ1-5 . TRBV28 TRBD1 CASSLLPGQGNQPQHF TGTGCCAGCAGTCTCCTCCCGGGACAGGGTAATCAGCCCCAGCATTTT
TRBJ2-7 . TRBV28 TRBD1 CASSYRQGTAYEQYF TGTGCCAGCAGTTATAGACAGGGGACCGCCTACGAGCAGTACTTC
TRBJ1-2 . TRBV13 . CASSLGSQRWAYGYTF TGTGCCAGCAGCTTAGGTTCCCAGCGGTGGGCCTATGGCTACACCTTC
TRBJ2-6 . TRBV6-1 . CASSDPVGGVSGANVLTF TGTGCCAGCAGTGACCCGGTCGGAGGGGTCTCTGGGGCCAACGTCCTGACTTTC
TRBJ2-7 . TRBV7-2 TRBD1 CASSGRTGGGYEQYF TGTGCCAGCAGCGGAAGAACAGGGGGAGGATACGAGCAGTACTTC
TRBJ1-2 . TRBV6-1 . CASSEAAAGNYGYTF TGTGCCAGCAGTGAAGCCGCGGCCGGGAACTATGGCTACACCTTC
TRBJ1-5 . TRBV19 TRBD1 CASSGQGVSNQPQHF TGTGCCAGTAGCGGACAGGGGGTTAGCAATCAGCCCCAGCATTTT
TRBJ2-1 . TRBV28 . CASARGGSYNEQFF TGTGCCAGCGCTAGGGGGGGCTCCTACAATGAGCAGTTCTTC
TRBJ2-3 . TRBV9 TRBD2 CASSVMGLVSDTQYF TGTGCCAGCAGCGTAATGGGACTAGTCTCAGATACGCAGTATTTT
TRBJ2-5 . TRBV9 TRBD2 CASSPGLAGGGETQYF TGTGCCAGCAGCCCCGGCCTAGCGGGGGGAGGAGAGACCCAGTACTTC
TRBJ2-3 . TRBV28 . CASRGVTDTQYF TGTGCCAGCAGGGGAGTCACAGATACGCAGTATTTT
TRBJ2-7 . TRBV2 TRBD2 CASSAGRVAYEQYF TGTGCCAGCAGTGCTGGGAGGGTAGCCTACGAGCAGTACTTC
TRBJ2-7 . TRBV6-5 . CASSYGAGQSTYEQYF TGTGCCAGCAGTTACGGGGCGGGACAGAGTACTTACGAGCAGTACTTC
TRBJ2-3 . TRBV15 . CATSRGGGTSTDTQYF TGTGCCACCAGCCGAGGGGGGGGGACTAGCACAGATACGCAGTATTTT